In its sample, the clone carrying this T cell receptor (beta chain) was seen a few times. Germline-derived CDR1 and CDR2 are MNHGY and SAAAGT. The V gene lost 7 bases and the J gene lost 6 bases, with 14 bases spanning the gap. The CDR3 sequence is 13 residues long. This sample was taken from a study of sequential checkpoint blockade in melanoma. Treatment indicated: randomized to nivolumab then ipilimumab (arm A) or the reverse (arm B). DNA-damaging chemotherapy had not been given to any patient beforehand. The protocol was immunoSEQ multiplex PCR, while the TCRdb copy is restricted to in-frame clones and leaves out a portion. The data show tens of thousands of clones, with under 35% seen just once and about 1.6% held by the top ten.

The receptor was isolated from a human donor with melanoma. V is TRBV6-8 and J is TRBJ2-3, with D perhaps given as TRBD1 or TRBD2 (5 bases each). Sample: tumor tissue (inferred from file names), taken from a patient given nivolumab and ipilimumab in sequence. The CDR3 reads CASKGRILDTQYF. Written as DNA, the CDR3 is TGTGCCAGCAAGGGACGTATCCTCGATACGCAGTATTTT.